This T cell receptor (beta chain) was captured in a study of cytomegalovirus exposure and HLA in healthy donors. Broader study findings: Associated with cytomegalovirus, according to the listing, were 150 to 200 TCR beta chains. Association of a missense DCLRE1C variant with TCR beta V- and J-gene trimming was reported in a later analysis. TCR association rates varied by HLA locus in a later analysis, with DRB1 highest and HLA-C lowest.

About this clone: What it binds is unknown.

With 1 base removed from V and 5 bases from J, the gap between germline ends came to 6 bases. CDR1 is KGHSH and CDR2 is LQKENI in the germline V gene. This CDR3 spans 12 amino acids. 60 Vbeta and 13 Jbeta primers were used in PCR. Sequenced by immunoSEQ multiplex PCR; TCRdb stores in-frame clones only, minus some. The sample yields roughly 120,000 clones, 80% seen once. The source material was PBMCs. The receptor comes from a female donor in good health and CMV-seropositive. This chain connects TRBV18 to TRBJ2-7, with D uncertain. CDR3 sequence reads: CASSPRLNEQYF. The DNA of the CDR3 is TGTGCCAGCTCACCACGGCTTAACGAGCAGTACTTC.